A selection of T cell receptor beta chains follows, all from one sample in a study of CD8 T cells in Susac syndrome. Each CDR3 protein is one row after TCRdb ran MiXCR on the immunoSEQ multiplex PCR reads. Among 150,000 to 180,000 distinct CDR3 sequences listed, 85% to 95% were seen once. Sequencing used CD4+ T cells from PBMCs. These receptors all come from a human donor with Susac syndrome. CDR3s include the opening cysteine and the closing phenylalanine or tryptophan. D genes are given only for firm matches. Size tells how often a clone was seen (once, few, many) or the class of an expanded clone, and some rows leave it out.

V	J	size	D	CDR3	DNA
TRBV7-2	TRBJ1-2	once	TRBD1	CASSSRGTGGANYGYTF	TGTGCCAGCAGCTCCAGGGGGACAGGGGGCGCTAACTATGGCTACACCTTC
TRBV12-3/TRBV12-4	TRBJ2-1	few	-	CASSLTGYNEQFF	TGTGCCAGCAGTTTAACGGGGTACAATGAGCAGTTCTTC
TRBV20-1	TRBJ1-2	-	-	CSASPSPPGYTF	TGCAGTGCTAGCCCTTCCCCTCCTGGCTACACCTTC
TRBV5-1	TRBJ2-7	once	-	CASRLDAVSYEQYF	TGCGCCAGCAGATTGGATGCAGTCTCCTACGAGCAGTACTTC
TRBV20-1	TRBJ2-3	-	-	CSASHHSGFTSTDTQYF	TGCAGTGCTAGCCACCACAGCGGGTTCACTAGCACAGATACGCAGTATTTT
TRBV3-1	TRBJ2-2	-	TRBD1	CASTRTGGTGELFF	TGTGCCAGCACCAGGACAGGGGGGACTGGGGAGCTGTTTTTT
TRBV20-1	TRBJ1-1	-	-	CSANGATEAFF	TGCAGTGCTAACGGGGCCACTGAAGCTTTCTTT
TRBV20-1	TRBJ1-5	-	-	CSARDSSGRENQPQHF	TGCAGTGCTAGAGATAGTAGTGGGCGCGAGAATCAGCCCCAGCATTTT
TRBV7-2	TRBJ2-7	-	TRBD1	CASSYYPDRAYEQYF	TGTGCCAGCAGCTACTACCCGGACAGGGCCTACGAGCAGTACTTC
TRBV4-1	TRBJ1-6	-	-	CASSQVALGNSPLHF	TGCGCCAGCAGCCAAGTGGCCTTGGGGAATTCACCCCTCCACTTT
TRBV29-1	TRBJ1-5	once	-	CSVGGGLQPQHF	TGCAGCGTGGGAGGAGGCCTTCAGCCCCAGCATTTT
TRBV4-2	TRBJ1-5	-	-	CASSLQNQPQHF	TGTGCCAGCAGCCTACAAAATCAGCCCCAGCATTTT
TRBV7-9	TRBJ1-2	-	-	CASSRANYGYTF	TGTGCCAGCAGCAGGGCTAACTATGGCTACACCTTC
TRBV4-2	TRBJ1-5	once	TRBD1	CASSQTGQVNQPQHF	TGTGCCAGCAGCCAGACGGGACAGGTCAATCAGCCCCAGCATTTT
TRBV20-1	TRBJ1-3	-	TRBD1	CSAWDRAGNTIYF	TGCAGTGCTTGGGACAGGGCTGGAAACACCATATATTTT
TRBV23-1	TRBJ2-2	-	-	CASSQWAGRVTGELFF	TGCGCCAGCAGTCAATGGGCAGGTCGCGTCACCGGGGAGCTGTTTTTT
TRBV6-6	TRBJ2-7	-	-	CASSRIRADEQYF	TGTGCCAGCTCCCGGATAAGGGCCGACGAGCAGTACTTC
TRBV5-4	TRBJ2-7	-	-	CASSPRGTNHYEQYF	TGTGCCAGCAGCCCGCGCGGGACAAATCACTACGAGCAGTACTTC
TRBV5-4	TRBJ2-4	-	TRBD2	CASSSGRENIQYF	TGTGCCAGCAGCTCCGGGAGGGAAAACATTCAGTACTTC
TRBV7-2	TRBJ2-5	once	-	CASSSWTTQETQYF	TGTGCCAGCAGCTCCTGGACAACGCAAGAGACCCAGTACTTC
TRBV18	TRBJ1-1	-	-	CASSNDGNTEAFF	TGTGCCAGCTCAAATGATGGAAACACTGAAGCTTTCTTT
TRBV20-1	TRBJ2-1	-	-	CSARDHSSYNEQFF	TGCAGTGCTAGAGACCATAGCTCCTACAATGAGCAGTTCTTC
TRBV7-9	TRBJ2-3	-	-	CASSLGTAGVTDTQYF	TGTGCCAGCAGCTTAGGTACGGCAGGCGTGACAGATACGCAGTATTTT
TRBV12-3/TRBV12-4	TRBJ2-1	-	-	CASRAGTPRDNEQFF	TGTGCCAGCAGGGCCGGGACCCCAAGGGACAATGAGCAGTTCTTC
TRBV29-1	TRBJ2-3	-	-	CSVVGHKGTDTQYF	TGCAGCGTTGTCGGACACAAAGGGACAGATACGCAGTATTTT
TRBV20-1	TRBJ1-2	-	-	CSARDSGAPANYGYTF	TGCAGTGCTAGAGATTCAGGGGCTCCAGCTAACTATGGCTACACCTTC
TRBV25-1	TRBJ1-2	-	-	CASSDPTNGYTF	TGTGCCAGCAGTGATCCGACAAACGGCTACACCTTC
TRBV7-2	TRBJ1-2	-	-	CASSWRDAREATNYGYTF	TGTGCCAGCAGCTGGCGGGACGCTCGGGAGGCAACTAACTATGGCTACACCTTC
TRBV11-2	TRBJ2-5	-	-	CASSRDGGETQYF	TGTGCCAGCAGCCGAGACGGTGGAGAGACCCAGTACTTC
TRBV4-2	TRBJ2-7	-	TRBD2	CASSPTSGGDEQYF	TGTGCCAGCAGCCCGACTAGCGGGGGTGACGAGCAGTACTTC
TRBV12-3/TRBV12-4	TRBJ2-3	-	-	CASRLDPVADTQYF	TGTGCCAGCAGACTGGACCCGGTCGCAGATACGCAGTATTTT
TRBV20-1	TRBJ1-2	-	-	CSARDSPYGYTF	TGCAGTGCTAGGGACAGCCCTTATGGCTACACCTTC
TRBV21-1	TRBJ2-7	-	-	CASSEQGQEQYF	TGTGCCAGCAGCGAACAGGGGCAAGAGCAGTACTTC
TRBV29-1	TRBJ2-3	-	TRBD2	CSVVRGGPADTQYF	TGCAGCGTTGTGCGGGGGGGCCCGGCAGATACGCAGTATTTT
TRBV5-4	TRBJ1-2	-	-	CASSLKDRWGYTF	TGTGCCAGCAGCTTGAAGGACAGATGGGGCTACACCTTC
TRBV20-1	TRBJ2-2	-	-	CSASKGNANTGELFF	TGCAGTGCTAGCAAGGGAAACGCGAACACCGGGGAGCTGTTTTTT
TRBV28	TRBJ2-5	-	-	CASSLNSETQYF	TGTGCCAGCAGTTTAAATTCAGAGACCCAGTACTTC
TRBV20-1	TRBJ1-2	once	-	CSARATQGYAQGYTF	TGCAGTGCTAGAGCCACTCAAGGGTACGCTCAGGGCTACACCTTC
TRBV6-4	TRBJ2-1	-	-	CASSDEPAPYNEQFF	TGTGCCAGCAGTGATGAACCGGCACCCTACAATGAGCAGTTCTTC
TRBV7-9	TRBJ2-3	-	-	CASSLGAGGDTQYF	TGTGCCAGCAGCTTGGGCGCAGGGGGGGATACGCAGTATTTT
TRBV20-1	TRBJ2-2	-	-	CSARFGRTGELFF	TGCAGTGCTAGATTCGGCAGGACCGGGGAGCTGTTTTTT